Listed below are T cell receptor beta chains from one sample, sequenced in a study of cytotoxic CD8 clonotypes in ibrutinib-treated CLL. Profiling relied on immunoSEQ multiplex PCR, and the TCRdb table lists in-frame clones only, not all of them. The sample lists about 69,000 clones, around 82% occurring once. The specimen comprised PBMCs, sampled at disease progression, from a patient treated with ibrutinib. These TCRs come from a human donor with chronic lymphocytic leukemia. CDR3s leave out the opening cysteine and the closing phenylalanine or tryptophan. For some rows the clone size is stated as once, few or many, or as a class when expanded; others skip it.

TRBV7-9	TRBJ2-3	NA	ASSLGTGEGAQY
TRBV30	TRBJ2-7	NA	AWELAGGYEQY
TRBV29-1	TRBJ2-1	few	SVPRDSTNEQF
TRBV7-9	TRBJ1-1	NA	ASSFTGGAGGTEAF
TRBV2	TRBJ2-7	few	ASSEAVLAGVGEQY
TRBV6-5	TRBJ1-4	NA	ASSSFRGSNEKLF
TRBV28	TRBJ1-4	NA	ASSRGNEKLF
TRBV28	TRBJ1-2	NA	ASSSTGLGHGYT
TRBV19	TRBJ2-2	NA	ARITGGNTGELF
TRBV29-1	TRBJ2-7	NA	SVEGGGGTYEQY
TRBV7-9	TRBJ2-7	NA	ASSSTGRHYEQY
TRBV29-1	TRBJ2-1	NA	SVVRWQGSYNEQF
TRBV30	TRBJ2-7	NA	AWSSYVRGEQY
TRBV5-4	TRBJ1-2	NA	ASSFTGTYGYT
TRBV11-2	TRBJ2-3	NA	ASSLDQGYTDTQY
TRBV28	TRBJ1-1	NA	ASSYRGPTEAF
TRBV10-2	TRBJ2-1	NA	ASSGHGPNEQF
TRBV19	TRBJ1-2	few	ASTGPNYGYT
TRBV7-3	TRBJ1-1	few	ASSSGRAPLTEAF
TRBV9	TRBJ2-3	NA	ASSLTSGRILDTQY
TRBV7-9	TRBJ2-7	NA	ASSLYDDSYEQY
TRBV5-6	TRBJ2-1	NA	ASSLFWRGDEQF
TRBV7-3	TRBJ1-2	NA	ASSLRGRAAHGNYGYT
TRBV5-1	TRBJ2-2	NA	ASRTGTDTGELF
TRBV18	TRBJ1-2	few	ASSPPSASSYT
TRBV5-1	TRBJ1-2	NA	ASSSPTGAYGYT
TRBV27	TRBJ1-2	NA	ASSQRDGAHGYGYT
TRBV9	TRBJ1-2	NA	ASSGGMWNYGYT
TRBV19	TRBJ1-3	NA	ASSIGGWISGNTIY
TRBV7-9	TRBJ1-5	NA	ASSLVGSYSNQPQH
TRBV10-3	TRBJ2-5	NA	ASIRTGQKETQY
TRBV13	TRBJ2-3	NA	ASSKDGTSTDTQY
TRBV21-1	TRBJ1-2	NA	ASSNREPGYGYT
TRBV5-1	TRBJ2-5	NA	ASSLGGLAPETQY
TRBV6-5	TRBJ1-1	NA	ASSYGDNTEAF
TRBV6-1	TRBJ2-1	once	ASSESGLAGGHNEQF
TRBV11-2	TRBJ2-3	NA	ARTLTTTDTQY
TRBV6-5	TRBJ1-5	NA	AILRGPYSNQPQH
TRBV6-1	TRBJ2-7	NA	ASSEGGVEQY
TRBV10-1	TRBJ2-7	NA	ASSTGTGMVEQY
TRBV6-1	TRBJ2-1	few	ASIIGGLHNEQF
TRBV6-5	TRBJ1-2	NA	ATGTGTAGYT
TRBV29-1	TRBJ1-4	NA	SVRQGSEKLF
TRBV27	TRBJ1-5	NA	ASSLSWRQEPQH
TRBV18	TRBJ2-7	NA	ASSHFRNLYEQY
TRBV6-1	TRBJ1-5	NA	ASSEWEWGQPQH
TRBV7-9	TRBJ1-5	few	ASSKLGQGMDQPQH
TRBV5-4	TRBJ2-7	NA	ASRETGASYEQY
TRBV5-1	TRBJ1-3	NA	ASSLLESSGNTIY
TRBV2	TRBJ2-5	NA	ASSPGTRPGETQY
TRBV6-5	TRBJ2-3	NA	ASSYGTSGAPDTQY
TRBV6-6	TRBJ2-1	NA	ASTQVIWTGYNEQF
TRBV2	TRBJ1-2	NA	ASSVRTDFTGYT
TRBV28	TRBJ1-2	NA	ASSLNLRYGYT